This entry describes one TCR beta chain. The antigen remains unidentified. Treatment for all HIV-infected participants took place in the United States. This entry comes from a study of long-term antiretroviral therapy in people with HIV. Study-level background: Samples collected earliest predate the 2015 immediate-ART recommendation by about a decade. The study, taken as a whole, reports: Blood obtained between the mid-2000s and the late 2010s may reflect older ART regimens. CDR3 lengths in HIV samples spanned a narrower range than controls.

The libraries were made with immunoSEQ v3.0 at survey level. Sequencing was performed with immunoSEQ multiplex PCR; in TCRdb, only in-frame clones are kept and a portion is missing. The sample records about 50,000 clones, about 80% being singletons. The TCR comes from a woman aged 18-29 years with HIV. The material sequenced was unsorted PBMCs, taken 0.8 years after starting antiretroviral therapy.

The DNA for the CDR3 is TGTGCCAGCAGTTCCAGGACGCGCTCCTACGAGCAGTACTTC. Protein: CASSSRTRSYEQYF. The V and J genes are TRBV28 and TRBJ2-7; unclear D gene. Germline CDR1 MDHEN, CDR2 SYDVKM. The CDR3 is 14 residues long. Trimming left V 4 bases short and J 0 bases short, with 10 bases between.